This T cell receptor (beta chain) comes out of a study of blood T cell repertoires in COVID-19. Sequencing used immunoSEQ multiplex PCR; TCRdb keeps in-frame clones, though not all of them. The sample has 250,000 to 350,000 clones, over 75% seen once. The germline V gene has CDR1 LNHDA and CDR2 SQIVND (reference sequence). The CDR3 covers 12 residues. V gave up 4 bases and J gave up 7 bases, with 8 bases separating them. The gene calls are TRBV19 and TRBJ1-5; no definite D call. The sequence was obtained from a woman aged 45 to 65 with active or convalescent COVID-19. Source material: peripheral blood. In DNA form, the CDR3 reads TGTGCCAGTAGTAGGGCGGGGCAGCCCCAGCATTTT. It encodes CASSRAGQPQHF.